This section outlines one TCR beta chain sequence together with its context. The antigen it recognizes is unknown. It has no much larger one-base neighbor in the sample; base qualities were not kept. Inclusive of the bounding cysteine and phenylalanine, the CDR3 is 13 residues long. The sequence is cut down to CDR3 DNA, 39 bases in frame from base 1. V gives up 10 bases and J gives up 6 bases, and the segment between their germline ends measures 19 bases. Taken from the germline V gene (reference sequence), the CDR1 and CDR2 loops are WNHNN and SYGVQD. The donors were included in the validation cohort of 130 or so subjects, a group kept apart from the roughly 700-subject first cohort. The data are from a study of cytomegalovirus exposure and HLA in healthy donors (dated by TCRdb to about 2017). Concerning the study at large: The 670 or so repertoires of the first cohort and the roughly 120 validation repertoires were produced on the same platform, according to a later analysis. The study was designed to test whether signatures of past pathogen exposure could be identified by cataloging public T cell receptors. A separate validation cohort of roughly 130 different subjects was used in addition to the 666-subject first cohort. To predict cytomegalovirus infection status, the study brought together high-throughput TCR immunosequencing, statistical association of individual TCRs with disease status, and machine learning. What the authors observed across the whole study: In vitro tests confirmed that a few of the cytomegalovirus-associated TCR beta chains recognize cytomegalovirus antigens. Most TCR sequences were seen in very few donors, while some public TCRs were found in many individuals. A later analysis found that TCRs clustered in the first cohort also tended to co-occur in the 95 to 150 validation repertoires, with just under 95% of cluster scores above 0. The authors suggested that the approach could potentially be generalized to other disease states and immunological phenotypes. All 130 or so repertoires were used to score co-occurrence in the validation cohort in a later analysis, because that analysis had no HLA typing for the cohort. The classifier was reported to diagnose cytomegalovirus status with high specificity and sensitivity in both the original and validation cohorts. The study listed approximately 160 TCR beta chains as associated with cytomegalovirus.

Libraries were made using the immunoSEQ multiplex PCR assay. In the paper's pipeline: A statistical classification framework was developed to diagnose cytomegalovirus status using the catalog of TCR beta chain sequences. What TCRdb holds here is the immuneACCESS table cut down to in-frame rearrangements. Part of the clones is not present; checked against another copy, under half of the missing clones reflect an unresolved V gene, and the others are unexplained. V and J calls and clone size follow that table, whereas D and trimming were derived from the DNA. A total of approximately 99,000 clones appear in this sample, about 85% of them only once. The ten largest clonotypes hold approximately 3% of the sample.

The sample consisted of PBMCs. The sequence was collected from a woman aged 18-35 years in good health and CMV-seronegative. Here the chain combines TRBV10-1 and TRBJ2-7, and possibly TRBD2, on 6 matching bases. CDR3 protein: CATSEGRAGEQYF. In nucleotides, the sequence is TGCGCCACCTCGGAGGGCAGGGCGGGCGAGCAGTACTTC.